This is a list of T cell receptor beta chains from one sample in a study of blood T cell repertoires in COVID-19. Here immunoSEQ multiplex PCR was the method, and the copy in TCRdb shows in-frame clones only, minus some. The sample includes about 130,000 clones, about 93% of them seen just once. Sample: peripheral blood. The receptors originated from a man aged 45-60 years with COVID-19, enrolled during active disease. CDR3s include the opening cysteine and the closing phenylalanine or tryptophan. The order of the fields is CDR3 protein, CDR3 DNA, J gene, V gene, clone size, D gene. D genes are given only for firm matches. Only some rows state a clone size, as once, few, many or a class for expanded clones.

CDR3aa: CASRGDKGGNQPQHF; CDR3nt: TGTGCCAGCAGAGGCGACAAAGGCGGGAATCAGCCCCAGCATTTT; j_gene: TRBJ1-5; v_gene: TRBV28; abundance: NA; d_gene: NA
CDR3aa: CASRRGAGELFF; CDR3nt: TGTGCCAGTAGGCGGGGGGCCGGGGAGCTGTTTTTT; j_gene: TRBJ2-2; v_gene: TRBV19; abundance: NA; d_gene: TRBD2
CDR3aa: CASRRNNQPQHF; CDR3nt: TGTGCCAGCAGGCGCAACAATCAGCCCCAGCATTTT; j_gene: TRBJ1-5; v_gene: TRBV28; abundance: NA; d_gene: NA
CDR3aa: CASSPSNTGELFF; CDR3nt: TGTGCCAGCAGCCCCAGTAACACCGGGGAGCTGTTTTTT; j_gene: TRBJ2-2; v_gene: TRBV7-9; abundance: NA; d_gene: NA
CDR3aa: CASSQQGLTGNTGELFF; CDR3nt: TGTGCCAGCTCACAACAGGGCCTAACGGGTAACACCGGGGAGCTGTTTTTT; j_gene: TRBJ2-2; v_gene: TRBV18; abundance: NA; d_gene: NA
CDR3aa: CATSDLSGYTF; CDR3nt: TGTGCCACCAGTGATTTGAGCGGCTACACCTTC; j_gene: TRBJ1-2; v_gene: TRBV24-1; abundance: NA; d_gene: NA
CDR3aa: CASSFAFGLAGTGELFF; CDR3nt: TGTGCCAGCAGTTTTGCCTTTGGACTAGCGGGCACCGGGGAGCTGTTTTTT; j_gene: TRBJ2-2; v_gene: TRBV27; abundance: once; d_gene: TRBD2
CDR3aa: CASSSRVLAGGNTGELFF; CDR3nt: TGTGCCAGCAGCAGCAGGGTCCTAGCGGGGGGCAACACCGGGGAGCTGTTTTTT; j_gene: TRBJ2-2; v_gene: TRBV7-7; abundance: once; d_gene: TRBD2
CDR3aa: CASSTGLAGFTDTQYF; CDR3nt: TGTGCCAGCAGTACCGGACTAGCGGGATTCACAGATACGCAGTATTTT; j_gene: TRBJ2-3; v_gene: TRBV25-1; abundance: NA; d_gene: TRBD2
CDR3aa: CASSPSWATDTQYF; CDR3nt: TGTGCCAGCAGCCCTAGCTGGGCCACAGATACGCAGTATTTT; j_gene: TRBJ2-3; v_gene: TRBV11-3; abundance: NA; d_gene: NA
CDR3aa: CASSLTRSTGELFF; CDR3nt: TGTGCCAGCAGCTTAACCAGGTCCACCGGGGAGCTGTTTTTT; j_gene: TRBJ2-2; v_gene: TRBV7-8; abundance: NA; d_gene: NA
CDR3aa: CASSLTQGYEQYF; CDR3nt: TGTGCCAGCAGCTTAACACAGGGTTACGAGCAGTACTTC; j_gene: TRBJ2-7; v_gene: TRBV7-3; abundance: NA; d_gene: NA
CDR3aa: CASSLASGSSDTQYF; CDR3nt: TGTGCCAGCAGCTTAGCCAGCGGGAGTTCAGATACGCAGTATTTT; j_gene: TRBJ2-3; v_gene: TRBV7-3; abundance: NA; d_gene: TRBD2
CDR3aa: CASRTTRDSLNEQFF; CDR3nt: TGTGCCAGTAGGACCACCCGGGACTCATTAAATGAGCAGTTCTTC; j_gene: TRBJ2-1; v_gene: TRBV19; abundance: NA; d_gene: NA
CDR3aa: CASSPGSYQETQYF; CDR3nt: TGTGCCAGCAGCCCGGGGTCTTACCAAGAGACCCAGTACTTC; j_gene: TRBJ2-5; v_gene: TRBV7-9; abundance: NA; d_gene: NA
CDR3aa: CASRGGQETQYF; CDR3nt: TGTGCCAGCAGGGGGGGGCAAGAGACCCAGTACTTC; j_gene: TRBJ2-5; v_gene: TRBV28; abundance: NA; d_gene: TRBD2
CDR3aa: CAISERGSSAGAGNEQFF; CDR3nt: TGTGCCATCAGTGAGAGAGGTTCGTCGGCGGGAGCCGGCAATGAGCAGTTCTTC; j_gene: TRBJ2-1; v_gene: TRBV10-3; abundance: NA; d_gene: TRBD2
CDR3aa: CASSSPSGLAGVPPDTQYF; CDR3nt: TGTGCCAGTAGTTCGCCCTCGGGACTAGCGGGGGTACCCCCAGATACGCAGTATTTT; j_gene: TRBJ2-3; v_gene: TRBV19; abundance: NA; d_gene: TRBD2
CDR3aa: CASKGLAGTNEQFF; CDR3nt: TGTGCCAGCAAAGGACTAGCGGGAACGAATGAGCAGTTCTTC; j_gene: TRBJ2-1; v_gene: TRBV6-5; abundance: NA; d_gene: TRBD2
CDR3aa: CASSIAGQGAGTEAFF; CDR3nt: TGTGCCAGTAGTATAGCGGGACAGGGGGCTGGTACTGAAGCTTTCTTT; j_gene: TRBJ1-1; v_gene: TRBV19; abundance: NA; d_gene: TRBD1
CDR3aa: CASSSGLLAKNIQYF; CDR3nt: TGTGCCAGCAGCTCGGGACTTCTAGCCAAAAACATTCAGTACTTC; j_gene: TRBJ2-4; v_gene: TRBV7-2; abundance: NA; d_gene: NA
CDR3aa: CASSDGHREKLFF; CDR3nt: TGTGCCAGCAGTGATGGGCACCGGGAAAAACTGTTTTTT; j_gene: TRBJ1-4; v_gene: TRBV2; abundance: NA; d_gene: NA
CDR3aa: CASSLEVGREGRETQYF; CDR3nt: TGTGCCAGCAGCTTGGAAGTCGGGCGGGAGGGCAGAGAGACCCAGTACTTC; j_gene: TRBJ2-5; v_gene: TRBV5-4; abundance: NA; d_gene: TRBD2
CDR3aa: CASSPSGSVDEQFF; CDR3nt: TGTGCCAGCTCCCCTAGCGGGAGCGTGGATGAGCAGTTCTTC; j_gene: TRBJ2-1; v_gene: TRBV2; abundance: few; d_gene: TRBD2
CDR3aa: CASSYRGTTSDTQYF; CDR3nt: TGTGCCAGCAGTTACCGAGGGACTACTTCAGATACGCAGTATTTT; j_gene: TRBJ2-3; v_gene: TRBV6-5; abundance: NA; d_gene: TRBD2
CDR3aa: CASSGQGYTEAFF; CDR3nt: TGTGCCAGCAGTGGCCAGGGTTACACTGAAGCTTTCTTT; j_gene: TRBJ1-1; v_gene: TRBV28; abundance: NA; d_gene: NA
CDR3aa: CASSLRGIAAFF; CDR3nt: TGTGCCAGCAGTTTAAGAGGTATTGCAGCTTTCTTT; j_gene: TRBJ1-1; v_gene: TRBV28; abundance: once; d_gene: NA
CDR3aa: CASSLVAGFEAFF; CDR3nt: TGTGCCAGCAGCTTAGTCGCGGGGTTTGAAGCTTTCTTT; j_gene: TRBJ1-1; v_gene: TRBV7-2; abundance: NA; d_gene: NA